This T cell receptor (beta chain) was found in a study of shared clonotypes between healthy human individuals. Study background: Per donor, CD8 memory used one plate, CD8 naive used two, CD4 memory used three and CD4 naive used three.

Study observations and caveats: In this cohort, only blood was sampled, and tissue repertoires likely differ. Rarefaction showed sorted-subset sequencing was incomplete despite large depth.

With regard to this clone: Its target is not known.

CD8 cells regarded as naive lacked CD45RO, were positively chosen for CCR7, and omitted terminally differentiated effector memory CD45RA+ cells. HIV-negative, healthy adults without recent acute infections or vaccinations were the donors. The CDR3 extends over 16 amino acids. V lost 3 bases, J lost 1 base, and 2 bases stayed unmatched. Germline V CDR1 and CDR2: SGHDT, YYEEEE. TCRdb keeps only in-frame clones here, not all; method: immunoSEQ multiplex PCR. Among around 640,000 clones listed, approximately 96% were seen once. This TCR derives from a woman aged 30 to 39 in good health. V gene TRBV5-6 combines with J gene TRBJ2-2, with 11 bases identical to TRBD2. The sequenced sample was naive CD8+ T cells sorted from blood. DNA of the CDR3: TGTGCCAGCAGCTCGGGACTAGCGGAGAACACCGGGGAGCTGTTTTTT. Its translation: CASSSGLAENTGELFF.